Ten or more counts support the clone carrying this T cell receptor (beta chain). Its target is unknown. TCRdb used MiXCR to reprocess the reads, holding one entry per CDR3 protein. Of about 740,000 distinct CDR3 sequences listed, about a third are singletons. The sample comes from a study of T cell repertoires in cytomegalovirus infection. Study at large: Public TCR beta signatures indicated both CMV infection and matching HLA type.

There are 15 residues in the CDR3. Germline lookup yields CDR1 SGHTA and CDR2 FQGNSA. Trimming shortened V by 6 bases and J by 2 bases, and 13 bases separated the two germline ends. Findings and caveats of the study: Carriage of CMV together with the relevant HLA was identifiable through cumulative public TCR beta family frequency. There were HLA-C-restricted CMV-specific TCR beta clonotypes dominating the ex vivo response.

The genes are TRBV7-2 and TRBJ2-2, with a weak D call TRBD2 (7 bases). The receptor was isolated from a human donor in good health (CMV status not recorded). Some clones in this sample may be carry-over from other donors' samples. Sequencing was performed on PBMCs. CDR3 sequence: CASRGGQTNTGELFF. CDR3 coding DNA: TGTGCCAGCAGGGGGGGGCAGACTAACACCGGGGAGCTGTTTTTT.